Below, 2 T cell receptor beta chains from the same sample are listed, as sequenced in a study of OX40 agonist ivuxolimab in advanced cancers. Sequencing used immunoSEQ multiplex PCR; TCRdb keeps in-frame clones, though not all of them. The data hold 50,000 or so clones, with roughly 90% observed a single time. This material consisted of CD4+ or CD8+ T cells sorted from blood, taken in a trial of the OX40 agonist ivuxolimab. These receptors were collected from an adult with an advanced solid tumor such as melanoma, head and neck, liver or kidney cancer.

The chain employs TRBV27 and TRBJ2-5; 9 positions match TRBD2. CDR1 and CDR2 from the germline V gene are MNHEY and SMNVEV (reference sequence). The J segment lost 5 bases and the V segment lost 5 bases, leaving 6 bases of the junction unmatched. The CDR3 covers 14 residues. CDR3 sequence reads: CASSQGLAMETQYF. In DNA, the CDR3 is TGTGCCAGCAGTCAGGGACTAGCCATGGAGACCCAGTACTTC.

The chain has TRBV19 and TRBJ1-3; D remains unclear. From germline, CDR1 is LNHDA and CDR2 SQIVND (reference sequence). Trimming pared 5 bases from V and 4 bases from J, leaving 9 bases between. There are 13 residues in the CDR3. The CDR3 DNA follows: TGTGCCAGTAGTTTTCGCAGGGGAAACACCATATATTTT. Its protein is CASSFRRGNTIYF. The full variable domain, its missing parts supplied by reference TRBV19 and TRBJ1-3, is DGGITQSPKYLFRKEGQNVTLSCEQNLNHDAMYWYRQDPGQGLRLIYYSQIVNDFQKGDIAEGYSVSREKKESFPLTVTSAQKNPTAFYLCASSFRRGNTIYFGEGSWLTVV.